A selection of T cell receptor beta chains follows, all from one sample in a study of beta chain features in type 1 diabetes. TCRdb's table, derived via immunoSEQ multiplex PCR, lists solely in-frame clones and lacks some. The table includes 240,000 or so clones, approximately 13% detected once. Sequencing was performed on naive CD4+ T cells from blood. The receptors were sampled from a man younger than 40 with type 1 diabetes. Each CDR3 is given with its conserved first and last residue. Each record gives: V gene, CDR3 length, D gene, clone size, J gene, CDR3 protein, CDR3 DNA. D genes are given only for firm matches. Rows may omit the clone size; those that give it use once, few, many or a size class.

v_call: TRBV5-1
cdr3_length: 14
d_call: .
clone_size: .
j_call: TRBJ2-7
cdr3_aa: CASSLAWETYEQYF
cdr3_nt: TGCGCCAGCAGCTTGGCCTGGGAGACCTACGAGCAGTACTTC

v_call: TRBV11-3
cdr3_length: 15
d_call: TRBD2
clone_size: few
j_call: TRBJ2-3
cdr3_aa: CASSLYGGASDTQYF
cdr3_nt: TGTGCCAGCAGCTTATACGGGGGGGCCTCAGATACGCAGTATTTT

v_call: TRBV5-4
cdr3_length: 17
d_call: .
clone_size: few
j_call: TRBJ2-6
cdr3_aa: CASSLVGTSSGANVLTF
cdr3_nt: TGTGCCAGCAGCTTGGTTGGCACCAGCTCTGGGGCCAACGTCCTGACTTTC

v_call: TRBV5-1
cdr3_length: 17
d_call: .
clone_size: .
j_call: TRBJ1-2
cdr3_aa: CASSLVSGTGNPSGYTF
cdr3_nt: TGCGCCAGCAGCTTGGTGAGCGGAACAGGGAATCCAAGTGGCTACACCTTC

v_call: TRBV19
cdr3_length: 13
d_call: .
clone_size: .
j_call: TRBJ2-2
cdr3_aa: CASSIPGTGELFF
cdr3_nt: TGTGCCAGTAGTATACCCGGGACCGGGGAGCTGTTTTTT

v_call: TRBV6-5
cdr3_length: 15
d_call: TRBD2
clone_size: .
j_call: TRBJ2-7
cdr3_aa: CASSYSGLAGFEQYF
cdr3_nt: TGTGCCAGCAGTTACTCGGGACTAGCGGGATTCGAGCAGTACTTC

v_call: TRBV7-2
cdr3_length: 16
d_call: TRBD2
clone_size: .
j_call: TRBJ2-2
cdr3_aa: CASSAGTSGWTGELFF
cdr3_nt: TGTGCCAGCAGCGCGGGGACTAGCGGGTGGACCGGGGAGCTGTTTTTT

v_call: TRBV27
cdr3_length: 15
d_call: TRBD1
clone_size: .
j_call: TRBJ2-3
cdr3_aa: CASSSGQGASDTQYF
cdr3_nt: TGTGCCAGCAGTTCGGGACAGGGGGCATCAGATACGCAGTATTTT

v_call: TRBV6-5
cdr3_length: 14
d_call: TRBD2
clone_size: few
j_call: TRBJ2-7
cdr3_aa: CASSGTSSPYEQYF
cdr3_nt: TGTGCCAGCAGTGGGACTAGCAGCCCCTACGAGCAGTACTTC

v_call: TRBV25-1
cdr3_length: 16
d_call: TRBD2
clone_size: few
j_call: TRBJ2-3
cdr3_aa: CASSEPRAGASDTQYF
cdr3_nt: TGTGCCAGCAGTGAGCCCCGCGCGGGAGCGAGTGATACGCAGTATTTT

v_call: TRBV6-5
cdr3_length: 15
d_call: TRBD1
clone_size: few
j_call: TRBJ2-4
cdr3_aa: CASSTGEGAKNIQYF
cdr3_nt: TGTGCCAGCAGTACAGGGGAAGGGGCCAAAAACATTCAGTACTTC

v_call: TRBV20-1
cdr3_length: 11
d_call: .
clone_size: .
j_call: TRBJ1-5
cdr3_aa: CSASEGQPQHF
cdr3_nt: TGCAGTGCAAGCGAGGGTCAGCCCCAGCATTTT

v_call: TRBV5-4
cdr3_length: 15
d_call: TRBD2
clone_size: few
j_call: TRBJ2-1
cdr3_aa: CASSLGTSDYNEQFF
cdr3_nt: TGTGCCAGCAGCTTGGGGACTAGCGACTACAATGAGCAGTTCTTC

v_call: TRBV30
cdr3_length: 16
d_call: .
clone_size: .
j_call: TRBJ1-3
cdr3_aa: CAWSPGGGAAGNTIYF
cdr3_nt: TGTGCCTGGAGTCCGGGAGGTGGGGCTGCTGGAAACACCATATATTTT

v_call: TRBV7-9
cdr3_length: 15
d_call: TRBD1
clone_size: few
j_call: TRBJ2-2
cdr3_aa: CASSSGQGIGGELFF
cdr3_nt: TGTGCCAGCAGCTCGGGACAGGGAATCGGAGGGGAGCTGTTTTTT

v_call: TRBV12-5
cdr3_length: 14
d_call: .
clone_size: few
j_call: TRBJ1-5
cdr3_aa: CASGLDRPNQPQHF
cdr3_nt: TGTGCTAGTGGTTTGGACAGGCCTAATCAGCCCCAGCATTTT

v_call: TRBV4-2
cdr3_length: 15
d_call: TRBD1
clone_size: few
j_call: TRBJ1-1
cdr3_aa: CASSRRQGVPTEAFF
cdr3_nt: TGTGCCAGCAGCCGTAGACAGGGGGTACCCACTGAAGCTTTCTTT